Listed below are T cell receptor beta chains from one sample, sequenced in a study of T cell repertoires and HLA-DP antigens. Sequenced by immunoSEQ multiplex PCR; TCRdb stores in-frame clones only, minus some. This sample has more than 90,000 clones, with more than 85% found just once. Antigens for these TCRs are unknown. The sample consisted of CD4+ T cells from PBMCs. Receptors were obtained from a woman between 18 and 30 years old in good health and CMV-seronegative. Both conserved end residues are part of each CDR3. D genes are given only for firm matches. Clone size, where shown, is once, few, many, or a class for clones that have expanded.

J: TRBJ2-1; V: TRBV19; size: NA; D: NA; length: 14; CDR3: CASSILYSYNEQFF; DNA: TGTGCCAGTAGTATTTTATACTCCTACAATGAGCAGTTCTTC
J: TRBJ2-3; V: TRBV5-4; size: once; D: TRBD1; length: 15; CDR3: CASSSGQAGQDTQYF; DNA: TGTGCCAGCAGCTCTGGACAGGCGGGCCAAGATACGCAGTATTTT
J: TRBJ1-1; V: TRBV6-5; size: once; D: NA; length: 14; CDR3: CASSYVGENTEAFF; DNA: TGTGCCAGCAGTTACGTTGGGGAGAACACTGAAGCTTTCTTT
J: TRBJ2-3; V: TRBV28; size: NA; D: TRBD1; length: 16; CDR3: CASRRGQGYGTDTQYF; DNA: TGTGCCAGCAGAAGAGGACAGGGGTATGGGACAGATACGCAGTATTTT
J: TRBJ1-4; V: TRBV7-2; size: NA; D: NA; length: 15; CDR3: CASSFMGSGDEKLFF; DNA: TGTGCCAGCAGCTTTATGGGGTCAGGGGATGAAAAACTGTTTTTT
J: TRBJ1-4; V: TRBV18; size: NA; D: NA; length: 15; CDR3: CASSLNQGWGEKLFF; DNA: TGTGCCAGCTCACTAAACCAGGGTTGGGGTGAAAAACTGTTTTTT
J: TRBJ1-1; V: TRBV19; size: NA; D: NA; length: 14; CDR3: CASRTGHSNTEAFF; DNA: TGTGCCAGTAGGACGGGACACTCGAACACTGAAGCTTTCTTT
J: TRBJ1-2; V: TRBV15; size: NA; D: NA; length: 14; CDR3: CATSRVGLSYGYTF; DNA: TGTGCCACCAGCAGAGTTGGCCTGAGCTATGGCTACACCTTC
J: TRBJ1-5; V: TRBV5-1; size: NA; D: NA; length: 18; CDR3: CASSFMTGTSGGRQPQHF; DNA: TGCGCCAGCAGCTTCATGACCGGGACATCCGGGGGGCGTCAGCCCCAGCATTTT
J: TRBJ1-2; V: TRBV27; size: NA; D: TRBD1; length: 16; CDR3: CASSHPPGTGGYGYTF; DNA: TGTGCCAGCAGCCATCCCCCCGGGACAGGCGGCTATGGCTACACCTTC
J: TRBJ2-2; V: TRBV5-1; size: NA; D: TRBD1; length: 15; CDR3: CASSKGQGDTGELFF; DNA: TGCGCCAGCAGCAAGGGACAGGGGGACACCGGGGAGCTGTTTTTT
J: TRBJ2-2; V: TRBV5-1; size: NA; D: NA; length: 16; CDR3: CASSPPGQTNTGELFF; DNA: TGCGCCAGCAGCCCACCAGGACAGACGAACACCGGGGAGCTGTTTTTT
J: TRBJ1-2; V: TRBV6-5; size: NA; D: NA; length: 14; CDR3: CASSGGSVGYGYTF; DNA: TGTGCCTCGTCGGGGGGGTCCGTCGGCTATGGCTACACCTTC
J: TRBJ2-4; V: TRBV15; size: NA; D: NA; length: 14; CDR3: CATSAGFAGDIQYF; DNA: TGTGCCACCAGCGCAGGGTTCGCCGGCGACATTCAGTACTTC
J: TRBJ1-3; V: TRBV5-1; size: NA; D: TRBD1; length: 16; CDR3: CASSGTGLLAGNTIYF; DNA: TGCGCCAGCAGCGGGACAGGATTGTTAGCTGGAAACACCATATATTTT
J: TRBJ2-5; V: TRBV4-3; size: NA; D: NA; length: 13; CDR3: CASSQAGRATQYF; DNA: TGCGCCAGCAGCCAAGCCGGCAGGGCGACCCAGTACTTC
J: TRBJ2-1; V: TRBV7-9; size: NA; D: TRBD2; length: 19; CDR3: CASSLRQGLAGPSYNEQFF; DNA: TGTGCCAGCAGCTTAAGACAGGGACTAGCGGGACCATCCTACAATGAGCAGTTCTTC
J: TRBJ1-2; V: TRBV2; size: many; D: TRBD1; length: 13; CDR3: CASSGTGSYGYTF; DNA: TGTGCCAGCAGTGGGACAGGGTCCTATGGCTACACCTTC
J: TRBJ1-2; V: TRBV5-4; size: NA; D: NA; length: 16; CDR3: CASSPPNRPIFTSYTF; DNA: TGTGCCAGCAGCCCCCCGAACCGACCAATTTTCACAAGCTACACCTTC